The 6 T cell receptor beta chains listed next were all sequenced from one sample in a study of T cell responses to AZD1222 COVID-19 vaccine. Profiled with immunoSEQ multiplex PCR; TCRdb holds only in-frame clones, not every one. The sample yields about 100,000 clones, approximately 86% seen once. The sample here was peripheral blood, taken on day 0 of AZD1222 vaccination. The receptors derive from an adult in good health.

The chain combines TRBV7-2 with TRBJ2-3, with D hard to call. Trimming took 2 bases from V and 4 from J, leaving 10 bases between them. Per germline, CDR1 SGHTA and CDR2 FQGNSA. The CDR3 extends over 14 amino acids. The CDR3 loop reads CASSLTGRADTQYF. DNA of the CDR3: TGTGCCAGCAGCTTAACCGGACGGGCAGATACGCAGTATTTT.

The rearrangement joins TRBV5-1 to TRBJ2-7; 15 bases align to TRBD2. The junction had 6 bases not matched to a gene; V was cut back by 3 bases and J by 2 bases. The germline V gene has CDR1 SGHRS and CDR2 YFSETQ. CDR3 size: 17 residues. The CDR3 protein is CASSSGLAGGTTYEQYF. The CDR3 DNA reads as TGCGCCAGCAGCTCCGGACTAGCGGGGGGGACGACCTACGAGCAGTACTTC.

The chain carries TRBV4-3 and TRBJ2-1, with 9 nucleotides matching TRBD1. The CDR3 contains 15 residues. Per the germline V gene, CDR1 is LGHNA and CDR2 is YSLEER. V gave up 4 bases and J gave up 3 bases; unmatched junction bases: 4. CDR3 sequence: CASSPGQGDYNEQFF. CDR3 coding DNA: TGCGCCAGCAGCCCGGGACAGGGTGACTACAATGAGCAGTTCTTC.

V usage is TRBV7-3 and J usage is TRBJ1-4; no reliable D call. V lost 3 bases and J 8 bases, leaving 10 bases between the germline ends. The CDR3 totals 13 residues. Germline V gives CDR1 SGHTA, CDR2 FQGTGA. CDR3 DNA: TGTGCCAGCAGCTTGAAACCGGGCGAAAAACTGTTTTTT. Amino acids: CASSLKPGEKLFF.

The CDR3 coding sequence is TGTGCCAGCAGTGCGGGACCGAGCACTGAAGCTTTCTTT. Protein product: CASSAGPSTEAFF. The chain couples TRBV12-3 or TRBV12-4 to TRBJ1-1; perhaps TRBD1 as D (5 bases). The CDR3 consists of 13 residues. V was clipped by 5 bases and J by 4 bases, with 11 bases between them.

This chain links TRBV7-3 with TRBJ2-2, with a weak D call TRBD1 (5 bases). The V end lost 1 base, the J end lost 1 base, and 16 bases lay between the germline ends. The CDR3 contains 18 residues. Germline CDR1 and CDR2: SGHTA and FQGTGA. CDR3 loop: CASSLSVAGLLNTGELFF. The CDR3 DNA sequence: TGTGCCAGCAGCTTAAGTGTCGCAGGGCTTTTGAACACCGGGGAGCTGTTTTTT.